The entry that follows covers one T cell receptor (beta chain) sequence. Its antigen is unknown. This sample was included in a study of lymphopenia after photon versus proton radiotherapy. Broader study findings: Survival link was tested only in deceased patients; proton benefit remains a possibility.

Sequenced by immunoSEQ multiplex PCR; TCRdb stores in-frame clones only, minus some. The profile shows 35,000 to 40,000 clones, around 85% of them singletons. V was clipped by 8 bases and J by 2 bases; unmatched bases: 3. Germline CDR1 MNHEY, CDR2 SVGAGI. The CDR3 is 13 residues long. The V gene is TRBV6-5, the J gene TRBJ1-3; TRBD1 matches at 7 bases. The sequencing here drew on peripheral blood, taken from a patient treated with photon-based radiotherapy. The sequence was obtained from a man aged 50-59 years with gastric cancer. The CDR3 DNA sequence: TGTGCCAGCGGTCAGGGGGCTGGAAACACCATATATTTT. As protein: CASGQGAGNTIYF.